Here is one TCR beta chain with its context. The antigen remains unidentified. This sample was included in a study of CXCR3-negative and CXCR3-positive naive CD8 T cells. Study-wide findings and caveats: More hydrophobic TRB CDR3s occurred in CXCR3-positive than in CXCR3-negative naive cells.

The TRB libraries of cDNA were built by UMI-labeled 5' RACE. Reanalyzing the 5' RACE reads, TCRdb keeps one entry per CDR3 protein, without DNA. Its clone listing holds under 150,000 distinct CDR3 sequences. The TCR originated in a human donor in good health. Some clones in this sample may be carry-over from other donors' samples. The sequenced sample was naive CXCR3+ CD8+ T cells from blood. Subset given: CD45RO-CCR7+CD27+CD95- naive CD8+ T cells expressing CXCR3 (TNR3+).

CDR3: CASSQEAVRAYEQYF. This chain links TRBV14 with TRBJ2-7; without DNA, the TCRdb call of TRBD2 cannot be checked. Germline CDR1 SGHDN, CDR2 FVKESK. The CDR3 totals 15 residues.